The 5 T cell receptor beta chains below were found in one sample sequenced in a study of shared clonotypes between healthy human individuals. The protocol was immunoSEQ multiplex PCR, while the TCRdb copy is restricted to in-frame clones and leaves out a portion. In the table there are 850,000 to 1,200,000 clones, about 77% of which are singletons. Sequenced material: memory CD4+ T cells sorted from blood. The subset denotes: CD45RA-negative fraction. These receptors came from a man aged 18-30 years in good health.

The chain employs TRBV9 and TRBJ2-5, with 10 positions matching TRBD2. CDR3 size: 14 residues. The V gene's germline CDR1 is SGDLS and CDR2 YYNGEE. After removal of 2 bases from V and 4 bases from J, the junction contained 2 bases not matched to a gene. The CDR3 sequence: CASSVASGGETQYF. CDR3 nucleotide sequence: TGTGCCAGCAGCGTGGCTAGCGGGGGAGAGACCCAGTACTTC.

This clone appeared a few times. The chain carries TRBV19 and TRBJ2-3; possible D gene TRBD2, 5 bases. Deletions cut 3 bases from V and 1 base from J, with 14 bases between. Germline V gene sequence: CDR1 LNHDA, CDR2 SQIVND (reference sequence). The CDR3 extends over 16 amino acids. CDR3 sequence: CASSITARLRTDTQYF. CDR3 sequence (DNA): TGTGCCAGTAGTATCACGGCACGACTACGCACAGATACGCAGTATTTT. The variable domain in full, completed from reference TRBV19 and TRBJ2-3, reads DGGITQSPKYLFRKEGQNVTLSCEQNLNHDAMYWYRQDPGQGLRLIYYSQIVNDFQKGDIAEGYSVSREKKESFPLTVTSAQKNPTAFYLCASSITARLRTDTQYFGPGTRLTVL.

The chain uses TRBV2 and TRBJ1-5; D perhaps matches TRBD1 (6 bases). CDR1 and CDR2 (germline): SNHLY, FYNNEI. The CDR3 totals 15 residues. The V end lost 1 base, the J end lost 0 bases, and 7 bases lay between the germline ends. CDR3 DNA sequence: TGTGCCAGCAGTGAAGACAGGGTTAGCAATCAGCCCCAGCATTTT. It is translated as CASSEDRVSNQPQHF. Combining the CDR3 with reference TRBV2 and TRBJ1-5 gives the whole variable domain EPEVTQTPSHQVTQMGQEVILRCVPISNHLYFYWYRQILGQKVEFLVSFYNNEISEKSEIFDDQFSVERPDGSNFTLKIRSTKLEDSAMYFCASSEDRVSNQPQHFGDGTRLSIL.

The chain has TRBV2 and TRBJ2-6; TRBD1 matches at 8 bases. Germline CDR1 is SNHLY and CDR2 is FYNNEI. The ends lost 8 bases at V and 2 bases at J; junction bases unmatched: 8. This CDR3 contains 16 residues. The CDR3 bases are TGTGCCAGCGGTGGCAGGGGGCTGCCTGGGGCCAACGTCCTGACTTTC. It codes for CASGGRGLPGANVLTF.

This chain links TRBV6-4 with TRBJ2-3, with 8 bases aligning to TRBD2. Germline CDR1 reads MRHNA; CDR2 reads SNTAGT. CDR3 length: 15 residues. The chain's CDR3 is CGSSQWREVTDTQYF. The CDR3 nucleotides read TGTGGCTCCTCCCAATGGCGGGAGGTAACAGATACGCAGTATTTT.